The text below deals with one T cell receptor beta chain. The data derive from a study of human T cells and chemical hapten exposure. V shed 11 bases and J 4 bases; nucleotides not matched to a gene: 7. Germline V gene data show CDR1 as SGHTA and CDR2 as FQGNSA. CDR3 length: 13 amino acids. Single cDNA molecules in the library carried unique molecular identifiers attached during preparation. From the RACE reads, TCRdb called clonotypes with MiXCR, one entry per CDR3 protein. The sample lists fewer than 200,000 distinct CDR3 sequences; around 30% were seen once. Specified time point: pre-sensitization, week 0. Treatment indicated: therapeutic diphenylcyclopropenone sensitization with weekly scalp DPC.

Material: whole blood, obtained in connection with sensitization to the hapten diphenylcyclopropenone (DPC). The clonotype originates from a woman in her 30s with alopecia areata. Some clones in this sample may be carry-over from other donors' samples. The chain is built from TRBV7-2 and TRBJ2-3; 9 positions match TRBD2. The CDR3 spells CAGGGAGADTQYF. The CDR3 coding sequence is TGTGCCGGCGGGGGGGCTGGGGCAGATACGCAGTATTTT.